These 14 T cell receptor beta chains were all obtained from the same sample, sequenced in a study of CD8+ T cells in alopecia areata. Sequencing templates came from extracted RNA that was reverse transcribed into cDNA. Libraries were prepared by immunoSEQ multiplex PCR; TCRdb keeps only in-frame clonotypes and omits some of them. The table includes 170,000 or so clones, roughly 60% detected once. Sequenced material: CD4+ T cells sorted from blood, taken at week 0. These receptors all stem from a human donor with alopecia areata.

This clone appeared once. The CDR3 DNA reads TGTGCCAGCAGCTTGATAGGACAGGTGAACACTGAAGCTTTCTTT. It specifies CASSLIGQVNTEAFF. The chain couples TRBV7-2 to TRBJ1-1; 7 nucleotides align to TRBD1. V trimming: 3 bases; J trimming: 0 bases; junction bases outside the gene matches: 4. Germline loops: CDR1 SGHTA, CDR2 FQGNSA. This CDR3 region has 15 residues.

This chain joins TRBV5-1 and TRBJ2-7, with a weak D call TRBD1 (5 bases). The V gene lost 2 bases and the J gene lost 0 bases, with 9 bases spanning the gap. The CDR3 consists of 14 residues. CDR1 and CDR2 (germline): SGHRS, YFSETQ. This CDR3 is CASSFDSSSYEQYF. The CDR3, as DNA: TGCGCCAGCAGCTTCGACAGTAGCTCCTACGAGCAGTACTTC.

V gene TRBV7-2 combines with J gene TRBJ1-1, with 7 positions matching TRBD1. V was pared by 5 bases and J by 0 bases, with 6 bases of the junction left unmatched. CDR1 and CDR2 from the germline V gene are SGHTA and FQGNSA. The CDR3 sequence is 15 residues long. The CDR3 DNA reads as TGTGCCAGCAGCCCCCAGGGGGGGGTGAACACTGAAGCTTTCTTT. It is translated as CASSPQGGVNTEAFF.

This chain links TRBV6-5 with TRBJ2-1, with 11 bases lining up with TRBD1. V was clipped by 4 bases and J by 9 bases; unmatched bases: 8. The germline V gene encodes CDR1 MNHEY and CDR2 SVGAGI. The CDR3 is 15 residues long. The DNA for the CDR3 is TGTGCCAGCAGTTCCACGGACAGGGGGCAGGGTGAGCAGTTCTTC. It yields the protein CASSSTDRGQGEQFF.

This clone was seen a handful of times. V usage is TRBV9 and J usage is TRBJ2-2, with a weak D call TRBD2 (6 bases). The CDR3 runs 15 residues. V was shortened by 6 bases and J by 5 bases, with 17 bases between the two germline ends. CDR1 is SGDLS, CDR2 YYNGEE, per germline. CDR3 sequence: CASTRQLGRTGELFF. The CDR3 region has the DNA TGTGCCAGCACCCGACAGTTGGGGAGGACCGGGGAGCTGTTTTTT.

The chain combines TRBV9 with TRBJ2-3; tentative D call: TRBD2 (5 bases). Per germline, CDR1 SGDLS and CDR2 YYNGEE. The CDR3 spans 15 residues. Trimming removed 4 bases from V and 3 bases from J, with 15 bases in between. The CDR3 DNA reads TGTGCCAGCAGCTCAACCGGGAAGAGGACAGATACGCAGTATTTT. Protein sequence: CASSSTGKRTDTQYF.

The rearrangement links TRBV29-1 to TRBJ1-2; D ambiguous. The CDR3 sequence is 12 residues long. V was clipped by 4 bases and J by 4 bases, with 10 bases between them. Per the germline V gene, CDR1 is SQVTM and CDR2 is ANQGSEA. The CDR3 DNA sequence: TGCAGCGTTGGGGTAGAGACCTATGGCTACACCTTC. Translated, it gives CSVGVETYGYTF.

The chain employs TRBV29-1 and TRBJ1-2, with 9 bases lining up with TRBD1. The CDR3 runs 13 residues. Germline lookup yields CDR1 SQVTM and CDR2 ANQGSEA. J lost 5 bases, V lost 5 bases, and 6 bases had no gene match. CDR3 nucleotides: TGCAGCGTTCCGGGACAGGGAACGTATGGCTACACCTTC. Amino acid sequence: CSVPGQGTYGYTF. The complete variable domain, with remaining parts taken from reference TRBV29-1 and TRBJ1-2, reads SAVISQKPSRDICQRGTSLTIQCQVDSQVTMMFWYRQQPGQSLTLIATANQGSEATYESGFVIDKFPISRPNLTFSTLTVSNMSPEDSSIYLCSVPGQGTYGYTFGSGTRLTVV.

The CDR3 loop reads CASTGQVTDTQYF. The CDR3, as DNA: TGCGCCAGCACGGGACAGGTCACAGATACGCAGTATTTT. The chain employs TRBV5-1 and TRBJ2-3; 8 positions agree with TRBD1. The germline V gene encodes CDR1 SGHRS and CDR2 YFSETQ. The CDR3 consists of 13 residues. With V trimmed by 6 bases and J by 2 bases, 2 bases remained unmatched. Looking up the rest from reference TRBV5-1 and TRBJ2-3 gives the full variable domain: KAGVTQTPRYLIKTRGQQVTLSCSPISGHRSVSWYQQTPGQGLQFLFEYFSETQRNKGNFPGRFSGRQFSNSRSEMNVSTLELGDSALYLCASTGQVTDTQYFGPGTRLTVL.

V is TRBV9 and J is TRBJ2-2; D is ambiguous. Germline loops: CDR1 SGDLS, CDR2 YYNGEE. The V end lost 2 bases, the J end lost 5 bases, and 10 bases lay between the germline ends. CDR3 size: 14 residues. The CDR3 protein is CASSVGGPTGELFF. The CDR3 DNA follows: TGTGCCAGCAGCGTTGGCGGACCTACCGGGGAGCTGTTTTTT. The full variable domain, its missing parts supplied by reference TRBV9 and TRBJ2-2, is DSGVTQTPKHLITATGQRVTLRCSPRSGDLSVYWYQQSLDQGLQFLIQYYNGEERAKGNILERFSAQQFPDLHSELNLSSLELGDSALYFCASSVGGPTGELFFGEGSRLTVL.

The rearrangement joins TRBV7-2 to TRBJ1-2; D remains unclear. The CDR3 covers 11 residues. Germline V lookup: CDR1 SGHTA, CDR2 FQGNSA. V dropped 5 bases and J dropped 11 bases, with 12 bases sitting between them. CDR3: CASSPKIGYTF. The CDR3 DNA reads TGTGCCAGCAGCCCTAAGATCGGTTACACCTTC.

The chain uses TRBV29-1 and TRBJ2-3, with TRBD1 identical over 9 bases. The CDR3 consists of 13 residues. The germline V gene encodes CDR1 SQVTM and CDR2 ANQGSEA. Trimming cost V 6 bases and J 3 bases; bases outside gene matches: 4. For the CDR3, the DNA is TGCAGCGTAGGGACAGGGACGACAGATACGCAGTATTTT. This encodes CSVGTGTTDTQYF.

The gene calls are TRBV29-1 and TRBJ2-7; 12 bases line up with TRBD1. The V gene end was trimmed by 0 bases and the J gene end by 7 bases; junction bases not matched to a gene: 10. The CDR3 contains 16 residues. The V gene's germline CDR1 is SQVTM and CDR2 ANQGSEA. The CDR3 region has the DNA TGCAGCGTTGAAGATATTTCGGGACAGGGGGCAGGGGAGCAGTACTTC. It yields the protein CSVEDISGQGAGEQYF.

CDR3 residues: CASSPGVFQETQYF. CDR3 nucleotides: TGTGCCAGCAGTCCCGGGGTCTTTCAAGAGACCCAGTACTTC. The chain couples TRBV6-5 to TRBJ2-5; D perhaps matches TRBD2 (5 bases). This CDR3 is 14 amino acids long. Germline CDR1 and CDR2: MNHEY and SVGAGI. V gave up 5 bases and J gave up 2 bases, with 12 bases separating them.